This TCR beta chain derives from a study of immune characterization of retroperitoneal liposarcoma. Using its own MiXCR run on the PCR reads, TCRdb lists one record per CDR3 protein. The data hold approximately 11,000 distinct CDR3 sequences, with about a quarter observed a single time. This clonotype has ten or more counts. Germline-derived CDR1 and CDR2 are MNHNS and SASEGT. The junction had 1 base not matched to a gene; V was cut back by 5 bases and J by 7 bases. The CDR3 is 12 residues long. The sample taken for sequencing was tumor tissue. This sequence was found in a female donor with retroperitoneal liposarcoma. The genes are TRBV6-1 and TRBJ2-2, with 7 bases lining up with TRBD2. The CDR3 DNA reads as TGTGCCAGCAGTATAGCGGGCGGGGAGCTGTTTTTT. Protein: CASSIAGGELFF.